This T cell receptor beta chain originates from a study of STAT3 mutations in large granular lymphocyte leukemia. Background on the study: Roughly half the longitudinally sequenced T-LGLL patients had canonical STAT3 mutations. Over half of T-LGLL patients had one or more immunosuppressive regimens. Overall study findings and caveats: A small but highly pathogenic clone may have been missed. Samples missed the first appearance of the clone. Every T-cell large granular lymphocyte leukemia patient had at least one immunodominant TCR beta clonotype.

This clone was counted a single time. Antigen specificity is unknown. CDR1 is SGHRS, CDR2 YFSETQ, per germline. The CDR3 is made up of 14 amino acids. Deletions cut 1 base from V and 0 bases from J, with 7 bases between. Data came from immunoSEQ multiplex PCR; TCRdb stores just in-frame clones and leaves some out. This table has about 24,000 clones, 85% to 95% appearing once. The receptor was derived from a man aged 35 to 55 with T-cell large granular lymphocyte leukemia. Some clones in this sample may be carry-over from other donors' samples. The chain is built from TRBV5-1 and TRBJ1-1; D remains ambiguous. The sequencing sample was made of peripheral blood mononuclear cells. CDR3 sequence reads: CASSLMGLNTEAFF. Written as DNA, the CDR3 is TGCGCCAGCAGCTTGATGGGGTTGAACACTGAAGCTTTCTTT.